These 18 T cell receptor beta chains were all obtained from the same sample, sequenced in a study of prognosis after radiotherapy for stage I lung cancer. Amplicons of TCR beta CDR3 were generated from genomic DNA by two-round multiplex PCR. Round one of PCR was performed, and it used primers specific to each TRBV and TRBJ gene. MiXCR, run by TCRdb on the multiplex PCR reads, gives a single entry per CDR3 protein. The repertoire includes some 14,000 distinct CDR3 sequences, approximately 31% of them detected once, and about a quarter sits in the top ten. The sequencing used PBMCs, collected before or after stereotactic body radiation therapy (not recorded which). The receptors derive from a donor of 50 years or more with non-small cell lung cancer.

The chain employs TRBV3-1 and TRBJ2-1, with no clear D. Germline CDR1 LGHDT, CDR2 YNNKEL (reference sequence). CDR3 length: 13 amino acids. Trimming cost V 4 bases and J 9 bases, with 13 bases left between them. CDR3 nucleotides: TGTGCCAGCAGCCGGACGGTCGGGCGTGAGCAGTTCTTC. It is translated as CASSRTVGREQFF.

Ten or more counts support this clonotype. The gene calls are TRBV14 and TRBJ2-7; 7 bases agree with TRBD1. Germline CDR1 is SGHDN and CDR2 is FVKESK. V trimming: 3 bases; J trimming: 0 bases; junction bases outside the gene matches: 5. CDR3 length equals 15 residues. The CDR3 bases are TGTGCCAGCAGCCACTTGACAGGGAGCTCCTACGAGCAGTACTTC. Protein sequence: CASSHLTGSSYEQYF.

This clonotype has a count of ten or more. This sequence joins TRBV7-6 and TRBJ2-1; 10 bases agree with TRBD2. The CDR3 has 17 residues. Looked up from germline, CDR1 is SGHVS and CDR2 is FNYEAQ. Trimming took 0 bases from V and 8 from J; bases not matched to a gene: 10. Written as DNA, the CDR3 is TGTGCCAGCAGCTTAGCGCCCCTAGCGGGAGTTGTGGATGAGCAGTTCTTC. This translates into CASSLAPLAGVVDEQFF.

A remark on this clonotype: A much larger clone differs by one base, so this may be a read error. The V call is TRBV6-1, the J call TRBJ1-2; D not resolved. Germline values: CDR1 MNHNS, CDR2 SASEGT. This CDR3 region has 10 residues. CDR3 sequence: CVSSEWGYTF. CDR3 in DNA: TGTGTCAGCAGTGAATGGGGCTACACCTTC.

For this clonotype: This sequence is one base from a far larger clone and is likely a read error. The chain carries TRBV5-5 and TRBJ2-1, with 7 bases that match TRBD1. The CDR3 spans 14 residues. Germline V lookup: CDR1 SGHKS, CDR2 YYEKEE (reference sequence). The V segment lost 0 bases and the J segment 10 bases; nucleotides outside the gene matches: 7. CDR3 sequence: CASSLDRGSYEQFF. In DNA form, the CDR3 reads TGTGCCAGCAGCTTGGACAGGGGTTCCTACGAGCAGTTCTTC.

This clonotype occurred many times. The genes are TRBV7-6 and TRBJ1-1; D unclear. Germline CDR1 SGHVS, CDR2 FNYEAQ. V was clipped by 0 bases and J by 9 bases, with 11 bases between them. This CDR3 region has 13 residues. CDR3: CASSLARGQKAFF. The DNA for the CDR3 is TGTGCCAGCAGCTTAGCCCGGGGTCAGAAAGCTTTCTTT.

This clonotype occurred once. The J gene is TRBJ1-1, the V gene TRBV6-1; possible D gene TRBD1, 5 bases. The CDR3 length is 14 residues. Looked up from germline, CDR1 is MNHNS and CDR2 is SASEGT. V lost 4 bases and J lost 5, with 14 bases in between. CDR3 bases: TGTGCCAGCAGTGTCATGTCAGGGAATACTGAAGCTTTCTTT. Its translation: CASSVMSGNTEAFF.

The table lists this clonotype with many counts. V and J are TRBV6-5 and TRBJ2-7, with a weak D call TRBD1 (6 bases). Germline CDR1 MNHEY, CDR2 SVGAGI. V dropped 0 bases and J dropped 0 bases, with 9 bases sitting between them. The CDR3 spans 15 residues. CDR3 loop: CASSYSRTDSYEQYF. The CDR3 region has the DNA TGTGCCAGCAGTTACTCGCGGACAGACTCCTACGAGCAGTACTTC.

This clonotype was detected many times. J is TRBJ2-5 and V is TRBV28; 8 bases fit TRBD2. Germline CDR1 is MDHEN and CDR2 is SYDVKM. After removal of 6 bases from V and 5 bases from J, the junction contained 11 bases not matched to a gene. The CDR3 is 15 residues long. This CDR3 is CASSQGGSSGETQYF. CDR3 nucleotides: TGTGCCAGCAGCCAAGGGGGATCTAGCGGGGAGACCCAGTACTTC.

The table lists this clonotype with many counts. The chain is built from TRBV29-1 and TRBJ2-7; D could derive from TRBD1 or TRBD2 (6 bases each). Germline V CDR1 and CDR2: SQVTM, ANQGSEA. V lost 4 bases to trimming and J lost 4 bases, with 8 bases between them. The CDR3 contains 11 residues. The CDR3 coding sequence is TGCAGCGTTGTAGGGGGGTACGAGCAGTACTTC. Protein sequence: CSVVGGYEQYF.

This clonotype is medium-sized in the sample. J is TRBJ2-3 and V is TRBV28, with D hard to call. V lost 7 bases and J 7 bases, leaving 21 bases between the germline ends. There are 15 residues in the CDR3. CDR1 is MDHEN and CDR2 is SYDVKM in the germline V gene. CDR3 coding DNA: TGTGCCAGCAAGTTAGGGTCCCGCGGATATTATACGCAGTATTTT. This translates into CASKLGSRGYYTQYF.

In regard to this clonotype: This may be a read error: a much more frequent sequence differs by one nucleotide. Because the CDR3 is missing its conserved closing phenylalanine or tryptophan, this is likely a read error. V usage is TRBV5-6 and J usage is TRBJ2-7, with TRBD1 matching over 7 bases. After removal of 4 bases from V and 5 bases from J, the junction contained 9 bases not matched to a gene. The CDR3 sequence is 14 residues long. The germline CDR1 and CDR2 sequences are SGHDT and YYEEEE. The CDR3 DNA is TGTGCCAGCAGCCTACGCACAGGGGTCAACGAGCAGTACCTC. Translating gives CASSLRTGVNEQYL.

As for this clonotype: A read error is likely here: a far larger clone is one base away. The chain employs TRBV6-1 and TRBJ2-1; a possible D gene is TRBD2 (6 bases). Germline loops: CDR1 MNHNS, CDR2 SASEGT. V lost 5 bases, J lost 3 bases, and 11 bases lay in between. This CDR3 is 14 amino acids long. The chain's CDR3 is CASSYGGIYNEQFF. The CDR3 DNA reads TGTGCCAGCAGTTACGGCGGGATCTACAATGAGCAGTTCTTC.

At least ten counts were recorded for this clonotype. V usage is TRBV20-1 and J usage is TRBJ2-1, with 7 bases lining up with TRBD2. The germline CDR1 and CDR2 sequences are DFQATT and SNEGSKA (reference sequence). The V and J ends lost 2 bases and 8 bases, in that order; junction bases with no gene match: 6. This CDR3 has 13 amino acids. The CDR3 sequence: CSARMGLFDEQFF. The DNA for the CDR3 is TGCAGTGCTAGAATGGGACTATTTGATGAGCAGTTCTTC.

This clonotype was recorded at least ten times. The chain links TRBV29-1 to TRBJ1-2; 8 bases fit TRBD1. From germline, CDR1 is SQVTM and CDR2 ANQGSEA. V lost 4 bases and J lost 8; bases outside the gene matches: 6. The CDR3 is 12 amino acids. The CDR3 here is CSVARTGIGYTF. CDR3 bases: TGCAGCGTTGCCCGGACAGGGATCGGCTACACCTTC.

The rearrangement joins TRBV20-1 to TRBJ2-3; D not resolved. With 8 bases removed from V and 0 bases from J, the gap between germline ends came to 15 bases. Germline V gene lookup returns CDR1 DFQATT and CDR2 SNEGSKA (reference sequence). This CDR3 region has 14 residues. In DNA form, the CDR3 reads TGCAGTACTATCGCTGGAGTGAGCACAGATACGCAGTATTTT. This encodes CSTIAGVSTDTQYF.

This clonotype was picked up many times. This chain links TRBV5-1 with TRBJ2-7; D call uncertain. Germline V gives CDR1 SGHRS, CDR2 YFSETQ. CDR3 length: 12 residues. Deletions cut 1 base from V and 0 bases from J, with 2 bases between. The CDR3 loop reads CASSLNSYEQYF. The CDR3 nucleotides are TGCGCCAGCAGCTTGAACTCCTACGAGCAGTACTTC.

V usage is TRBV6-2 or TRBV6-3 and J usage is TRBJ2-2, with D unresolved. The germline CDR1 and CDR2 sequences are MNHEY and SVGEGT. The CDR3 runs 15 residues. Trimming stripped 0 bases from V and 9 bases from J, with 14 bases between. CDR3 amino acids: CASSYSPRGTRELFF. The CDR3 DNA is TGTGCCAGCAGTTACTCACCGCGAGGAACAAGGGAGCTGTTTTTT.